This TCR beta chain was captured by sequencing in a study of healthy donors' naive CD4 and CD8 T cells. Each TCR library used 500 ng of total RNA and a linear amplification protocol. Using its own MiXCR run on the reads, TCRdb lists one record per CDR3 protein. The sample holds approximately 180,000 distinct CDR3 sequences, around 70% seen once. The germline V gene encodes CDR1 KGHSH and CDR2 LQKENI. The CDR3 consists of 13 residues. Trimming took off 2 bases at V and 8 bases at J, with 12 bases between the two ends. Findings of the study overall: Negatively charged CDR3s marked CD8+ lineage; positively charged CDR3s marked CD4+ lineage.

Points on this clonotype: Its target is unknown.

Sequencing was carried out using naive CD4+ and CD8+ T cells sorted from blood, pooled from several donors. The chain uses TRBV18 and TRBJ1-2; a weak D match, TRBD1 (5 bases). The TCR originated in a pool of human donors in good health; the sample pools cells from several healthy donors. CDR3 coding DNA: TGTGCCAGCTCACCAAAAGGGGCGGAAGGCTACACCTTC. Amino acid sequence: CASSPKGAEGYTF.